This TCR beta chain was observed in a study of human T cells and chemical hapten exposure. The sample's time point: patch test 1, 2 weeks after DPC sensitization. Specified treatment: therapeutic diphenylcyclopropenone sensitization with weekly scalp DPC. Donation of samples came from alopecia patients who were 18 to 70 years old and suitable for DPC. The study extracted total RNA from unfractionated whole blood. In germline, CDR1 is DFQATT, CDR2 SNEGSKA (reference sequence). The CDR3 totals 11 residues. V lost 4 bases, J lost 12 bases, and 15 bases lay in between. TCRdb itself ran the RACE reads through MiXCR, one entry per CDR3 protein. The table lists 70,000 to 80,000 distinct CDR3 sequences, 32% of them singletons, with about 9% in the top ten. This clonotype was seen just once.

The sequenced sample was whole blood, obtained in connection with sensitization to the hapten diphenylcyclopropenone (DPC). The V gene is TRBV20-1, the J gene TRBJ1-1; maybe TRBD1 (5 bases). The source is a man aged 40-49 years with alopecia areata. Some clones in this sample may be carry-over from other donors' samples. CDR3 sequence reads: CSAIRSRATFF. CDR3 DNA sequence: TGCAGTGCTATAAGGTCCAGGGCGACTTTCTTT.